These T cell receptor beta chains were read from a single sample in a study of human T cells and chemical hapten exposure. TCRdb processed the RACE reads anew with MiXCR; each CDR3 protein has one entry. The sample consists of fewer than 150,000 distinct CDR3 sequences, around 13% of them appearing once. Here the sequenced sample was whole blood, taken in connection with sensitization to the hapten diphenylcyclopropenone (DPC). These receptors all come from a man aged 18 to 30 with alopecia areata. Some clones in this sample may be carry-over from other donors' samples. Each CDR3 is given with its conserved first and last residue. A D gene is named only where the DNA matches it firmly. Expanded clones get a size class; other rows say once, few or many, or leave the size out.

abundance: once
v_gene: TRBV7-2
d_gene: TRBD2
j_gene: TRBJ2-2
CDR3nt: TGTGCCAGCAGTCGACTAGCGCGAAGTACCGGGGAGCTGTTTTTT
CDR3aa: CASSRLARSTGELFF

abundance: many
v_gene: TRBV20-1
d_gene: TRBD1
j_gene: TRBJ1-4
CDR3nt: TGCAGTGCTAGAGATCCGGGGACAGTCAATGAAAAACTGTTTTTT
CDR3aa: CSARDPGTVNEKLFF

abundance: few
v_gene: TRBV29-1
d_gene: -
j_gene: TRBJ2-3
CDR3nt: TGCAGCGTTCCTGGGCCATTGCGGGCAGATACGCAGTATTTT
CDR3aa: CSVPGPLRADTQYF

abundance: -
v_gene: TRBV7-3
d_gene: TRBD2
j_gene: TRBJ2-3
CDR3nt: TGTGCCAGCAGCTTTAGCGGGGGCAGTAGCACAGATACGCAGTATTTT
CDR3aa: CASSFSGGSSTDTQYF

abundance: few
v_gene: TRBV5-4
d_gene: -
j_gene: TRBJ1-6
CDR3nt: TGTGCCAGCAGCCCAGACCCCATCTATAATTCACCCCTCCACTTT
CDR3aa: CASSPDPIYNSPLHF

abundance: few
v_gene: TRBV3-1
d_gene: -
j_gene: TRBJ1-1
CDR3nt: TGTGCCAGCAGCCCTGGCAACTACCAGGGGCAGGAAGCCTTCTTT
CDR3aa: CASSPGNYQGQEAFF

abundance: few
v_gene: TRBV7-2
d_gene: TRBD2
j_gene: TRBJ2-5
CDR3nt: TGTGCCAGCAGCGTTACTTCTAGCGGGGGCAGGGAGACCCAGTACTTC
CDR3aa: CASSVTSSGGRETQYF

abundance: few
v_gene: TRBV11-2
d_gene: TRBD1
j_gene: TRBJ2-5
CDR3nt: TGTGCCAGCAAACTTAGAGCCAGGGGGCAAGAGACCCAGTACTTC
CDR3aa: CASKLRARGQETQYF

abundance: few
v_gene: TRBV28
d_gene: -
j_gene: TRBJ1-5
CDR3nt: TGTGCCAGCAGTCTTACAGGAGCCAATCAGCCCCAGCATTTT
CDR3aa: CASSLTGANQPQHF

abundance: -
v_gene: TRBV6-2/TRBV6-3
d_gene: -
j_gene: TRBJ2-3
CDR3nt: TGTGCCAGCAGTTATATACTGATCACAGATACGCAGTATTTT
CDR3aa: CASSYILITDTQYF